This T cell receptor beta chain was recorded in a study of blood T cell repertoires in COVID-19 (dated by TCRdb to 2018 to 2021). Study-wide context: The collaborator samples originated in the United States, Italy and Spain and spanned the acute and convalescent phases of COVID-19. The prospective study material was composed of cDNA or gDNA derived from T cells, B-cell-depleted T cells, or PBMCs. The dataset comprised deeply sampled blood TCRbeta repertoires from subjects exposed to, actively infected with, or recovered from COVID-19. The repertoires were released in a freely available public database intended as a resource for research on the immune response to SARS-CoV-2. The samples were drawn from the first 160 participants of the ongoing ImmuneRACE study and from 1,200 or so subjects provided by 6 global collaborators. Nearly every sample came with metadata listing a de-identified subject ID, COVID-19 status, age in years and sex. Where HLA class I and class II types were available, the types were taken from metadata supplied by the sample provider, not from assay-based typing.

A word on this clone: It has no known antigen specificity. One base away there is no much larger clone; base qualities are not given.

The collaborating institutions used their own protocols to collect whole blood in K2EDTA tubes. For TCRbeta analysis, collaborators shipped samples as frozen whole blood, isolated PBMCs, or DNA extracted from either of those sample types. Overall study outcomes, separate from this receptor: The amount of clinical and demographic metadata varied by source and participant and was provided uncurated.

The immunoSEQ Assay, a bias-controlled multiplex PCR, was used to amplify TCRbeta CDR3 regions from genomic DNA. The study's own analysis went as follows. Within the assay, amplification of reference gene primers was used to estimate how many nucleated cells each sample contained. Sequence reads were collapsed and filtered to measure the absolute abundance of every unique TCRbeta CDR3 rearrangement. Productive Simpson clonality was computed per sample as the square root of Simpson's diversity index over productive rearrangements. TCRdb holds this immuneACCESS table with in-frame rearrangements only. Some clones are missing; in checked studies, unresolved V genes explain under half, and the rest has no known cause. V and J calls and clone size are copied from that table; D and trimming were computed from the DNA. The sample data list 290,000 or so clones, and about nine tenths of these were observed just once. Approximately 2% of the sample is taken by the ten largest.

The receptor's source is a man younger than 35 with active or convalescent COVID-19. Material for sequencing was peripheral blood.

The CDR3 in this case is CATSGERGSTDTQYF. The sequence in DNA is TGTGCCACCAGCGGCGAGCGGGGGTCCACAGATACGCAGTATTTT. Here the chain combines TRBV15 and TRBJ2-3, with TRBD2 identical over 8 junction bases. The CDR3 sequence holds 15 residues, the cysteine and phenylalanine included. The DNA shown is the 45-base CDR3, in frame from base 1. Looking up the germline V gene (reference sequence) yields CDR1 LNHNV and CDR2 YYDKDF. Trimming leaves V shorter by 5 bases and J shorter by 2 bases, with the junction holding 6 bases beyond the gene matches.